This T cell receptor beta chain was found in a study of CD4 and CD8 cells across lung adenocarcinoma regions. This clonotype has just one count. V was trimmed by 7 bases and J by 11 bases, leaving 14 bases between them. Germline CDR1 and CDR2: MNHNS and SASEGT. CDR3 length: 12 amino acids. Via MiXCR, TCRdb re-called the PCR reads, giving one row per CDR3 protein. The sample has 15,000 to 20,000 distinct CDR3 sequences; about 53% are singletons. The patients had localized lung adenocarcinoma, a non-small cell subtype. The TCR comes from a male donor with lung adenocarcinoma. The CD4 and CD8 labels of this study may be unreliable. The sequenced material came from CD8+ T cells from the margin of a lung tumor. The chain is built from TRBV6-1 and TRBJ2-2; no clear D. DNA of the CDR3: TGTGCCAGCAACACCGGAGATAGAGAGCTGTTTTTT. It encodes CASNTGDRELFF.